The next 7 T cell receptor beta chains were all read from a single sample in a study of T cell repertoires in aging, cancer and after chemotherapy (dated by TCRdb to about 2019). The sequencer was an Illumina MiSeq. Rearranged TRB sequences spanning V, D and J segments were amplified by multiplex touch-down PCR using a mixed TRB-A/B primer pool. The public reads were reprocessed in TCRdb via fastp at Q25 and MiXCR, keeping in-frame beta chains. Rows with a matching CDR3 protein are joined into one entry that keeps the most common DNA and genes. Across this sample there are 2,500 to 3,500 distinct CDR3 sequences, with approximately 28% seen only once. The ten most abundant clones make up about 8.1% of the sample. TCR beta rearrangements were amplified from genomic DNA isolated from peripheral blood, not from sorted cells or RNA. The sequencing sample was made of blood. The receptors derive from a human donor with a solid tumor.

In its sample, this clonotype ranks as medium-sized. The DNA for the CDR3 is TGTGCCAGCAAACGGGACAGGAGGAACACCGGGGAGCTGTTTTTT. Amino acid sequence: CASKRDRRNTGELFF. The chain recombines TRBV18 with TRBJ2-2, with 8 positions matching TRBD1. The CDR3 is 15 residues long. The V gene end was trimmed by 8 bases and the J gene end by 1 base; junction bases not matched to a gene: 6. CDR1 and CDR2 from the germline V gene are KGHSH and LQKENI.

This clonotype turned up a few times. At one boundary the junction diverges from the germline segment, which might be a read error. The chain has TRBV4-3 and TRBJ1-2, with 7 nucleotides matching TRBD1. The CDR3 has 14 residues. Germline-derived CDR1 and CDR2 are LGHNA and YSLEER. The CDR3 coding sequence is TGTGCCAGCAGCTTTCCCGGGACAGCATATGGCTACACCTTC. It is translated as CASSFPGTAYGYTF.

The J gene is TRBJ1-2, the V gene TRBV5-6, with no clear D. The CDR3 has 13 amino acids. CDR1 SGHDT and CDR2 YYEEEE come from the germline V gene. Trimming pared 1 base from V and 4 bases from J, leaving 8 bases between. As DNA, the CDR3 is TGTGCCAGCAGCTTGACCGACTTCTATGGCTACACCTTC. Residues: CASSLTDFYGYTF.

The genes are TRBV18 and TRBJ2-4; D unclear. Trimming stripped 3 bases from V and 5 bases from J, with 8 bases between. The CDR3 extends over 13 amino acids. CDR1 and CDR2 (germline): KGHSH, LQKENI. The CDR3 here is CASSPDRENIQYF. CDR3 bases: TGTGCCAGCTCACCCGACCGAGAAAACATTCAGTACTTC. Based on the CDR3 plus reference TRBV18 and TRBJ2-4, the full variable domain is NAGVMQNPRHLVRRRGQEARLRCSPMKGHSHVYWYRQLPEEGLKFMVYLQKENIIDESGMPKERFSAEFPKEGPSILRIQQVVRGDSAAYFCASSPDRENIQYFGAGTRLSVL.

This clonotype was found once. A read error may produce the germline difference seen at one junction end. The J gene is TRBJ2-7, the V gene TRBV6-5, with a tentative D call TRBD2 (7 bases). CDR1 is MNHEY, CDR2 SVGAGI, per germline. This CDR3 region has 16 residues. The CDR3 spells CATSAEEGGGGYEQYF. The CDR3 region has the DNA TGTGCCACCAGTGCCGAAGAGGGGGGGGGGGGCTACGAGCAGTACTTC.

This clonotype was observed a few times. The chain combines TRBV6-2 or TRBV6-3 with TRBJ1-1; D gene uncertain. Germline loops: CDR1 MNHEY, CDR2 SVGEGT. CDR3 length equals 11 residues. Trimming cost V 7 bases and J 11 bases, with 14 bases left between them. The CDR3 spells CASIRHRTAFF. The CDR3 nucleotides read TGTGCCAGCATCCGACACCGAACCGCTTTCTTT.

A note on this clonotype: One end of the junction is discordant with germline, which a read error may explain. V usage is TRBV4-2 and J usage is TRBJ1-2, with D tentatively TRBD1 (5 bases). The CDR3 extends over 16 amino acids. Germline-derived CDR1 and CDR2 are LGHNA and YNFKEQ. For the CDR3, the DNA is TGCGCCAGCAGCCAAGATAAGGTTCGGGGGGTCTATGGCTACACCTTC. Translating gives CASSQDKVRGVYGYTF.